This TCR beta chain emerged from a study of blood T cells in healthy people across ages. This clonotype was picked up a small number of times. Given a much more abundant clone one base away, this may be a read error. Primed by a sample-barcoded 5' primer and a J-beta primer mix, a second PCR proceeded for roughly 7 to 12 cycles. TCRdb re-called the 5' RACE reads with MiXCR, one entry per CDR3 protein. Altogether roughly 830,000 distinct CDR3 sequences are present, around 62% being singletons, with the ten largest covering around 30%. The clonotype comes from a man between 25 and 39 years old in good health. Sequencing was carried out using blood.

CDR3 region: CASSVGEGRETQYF. The CDR3 DNA reads as TGCGCCAGCAGCGTGGGGGAAGGGCGAGAGACCCAGTACTTC. The chain combines TRBV5-1 with TRBJ2-5; tentatively, D is TRBD1 or TRBD2 (5 bases each). The CDR3 has 14 residues. The V end lost 4 bases, the J end lost 4 bases, and 14 bases lay between the germline ends. The germline CDR1 and CDR2 sequences are SGHRS and YFSETQ.